This T cell receptor beta chain is from a study of blood T cell repertoires in COVID-19. Study-wide background: The United States, Italy and Spain supplied acute and convalescent COVID-19 samples. PBMCs, B-cell-depleted T cells, or T cells were the source of the cDNA or gDNA that made up the material.

Trimming cost V 0 bases and J 3 bases, with 9 bases left between them. Per the germline V gene, CDR1 is KGHSH and CDR2 is LQKENI. The CDR3 spans 15 residues. Original data processing: Estimation of nucleated cell counts was performed using reference gene primer amplification. Generated by immunoSEQ multiplex PCR, the TCRdb table keeps only in-frame clones and is missing some. V, J and clone size derive from that table, while D and trimming were established from the DNA sequence. The sample yields 350,000 or so clones, roughly nine tenths seen once. Patients at the Seattle site were enrolled during active infection and followed longitudinally.

The TCR sequence derives from a woman aged 55-75 years with COVID-19, enrolled during active disease. What was sequenced was peripheral blood. The genes are TRBV18 and TRBJ1-5; D unresolved. This CDR3 reads CASSPPGSHNQPQHF. The CDR3, as DNA: TGTGCCAGCTCACCACCAGGGAGCCACAATCAGCCCCAGCATTTT.